This is a list of T cell receptor beta chains from one sample in a study of blood T cell repertoires in COVID-19. Clones were sequenced by immunoSEQ multiplex PCR, and TCRdb holds only the in-frame ones, with some missing. The sample consists of 200,000 to 250,000 clones, 75% to 85% of them appearing once. Sequencing was done on a sample of peripheral blood. Receptors originate from a woman in her 50s with acute or convalescent COVID-19. CDR3s include the opening cysteine and the closing phenylalanine or tryptophan. The D gene is left open where the match is weak. Part of the rows lack a size; the others show once, few, many or a class for expanded clones.

v_gene: TRBV6-6; d_gene: .; abundance: .; len: 14; j_gene: TRBJ1-2; CDR3nt: TGTGCCAGCAGTTACCCAACCCAGGGTGCTGGCTACACCTTC; CDR3aa: CASSYPTQGAGYTF
v_gene: TRBV5-5; d_gene: .; abundance: once; len: 13; j_gene: TRBJ2-5; CDR3nt: TGTGCCAGCACCAAGGACTTCCAGGAGACCCAGTACTTC; CDR3aa: CASTKDFQETQYF
v_gene: TRBV7-8; d_gene: TRBD2; abundance: .; len: 18; j_gene: TRBJ2-3; CDR3nt: TGTGCCAGCAGCTTCTGGACTAGCGGGGGGGGTAGCACAGATACGCAGTATTTT; CDR3aa: CASSFWTSGGGSTDTQYF
v_gene: TRBV7-2; d_gene: TRBD1; abundance: .; len: 14; j_gene: TRBJ2-5; CDR3nt: TGTGCCAGCAGCTTAGGAGGGGGCTGGGAGACCCAGTACTTC; CDR3aa: CASSLGGGWETQYF
v_gene: TRBV30; d_gene: .; abundance: .; len: 13; j_gene: TRBJ1-5; CDR3nt: TGTGCCTGGAGTAGAGGCCCCAATCAGCCCCAGCATTTT; CDR3aa: CAWSRGPNQPQHF
v_gene: TRBV5-1; d_gene: .; abundance: once; len: 14; j_gene: TRBJ1-2; CDR3nt: TGCGCCAGCAGCTTGGGTTATACTTCGGATGGCTACACCTTC; CDR3aa: CASSLGYTSDGYTF
v_gene: TRBV9; d_gene: .; abundance: .; len: 13; j_gene: TRBJ2-1; CDR3nt: TGTGCCAGCAGTAGCTGGGTGGGCAATGAGCAGTTCTTC; CDR3aa: CASSSWVGNEQFF
v_gene: TRBV7-9; d_gene: .; abundance: .; len: 15; j_gene: TRBJ2-7; CDR3nt: TGTGCCAGCAGGTCGGACCAAACGGGGTCCTACGAGCAGTACTTC; CDR3aa: CASRSDQTGSYEQYF
v_gene: TRBV19; d_gene: .; abundance: many; len: 13; j_gene: TRBJ2-7; CDR3nt: TGTGCCAGTGCGCCAGCGATGTACTACGAGCAGTACTTC; CDR3aa: CASAPAMYYEQYF
v_gene: TRBV5-1; d_gene: .; abundance: .; len: 15; j_gene: TRBJ1-4; CDR3nt: TGCGCCAGCAGCCCTGACAGCCTCAGGAATGAAAAACTGTTTTTT; CDR3aa: CASSPDSLRNEKLFF
v_gene: TRBV7-9; d_gene: .; abundance: .; len: 17; j_gene: TRBJ2-2; CDR3nt: TGTGCCAGCAGCCACGCGGCGGGTTCTGGGAACACCGGGGAGCTGTTTTTT; CDR3aa: CASSHAAGSGNTGELFF
v_gene: TRBV28; d_gene: TRBD2; abundance: .; len: 18; j_gene: TRBJ2-5; CDR3nt: TGTGCCAGCAGTTTCAGGACTAGCGGGGGCAGGTACCAAGAGACCCAGTACTTC; CDR3aa: CASSFRTSGGRYQETQYF
v_gene: TRBV19; d_gene: TRBD1; abundance: .; len: 15; j_gene: TRBJ1-5; CDR3nt: TGTGCCAGCCGTGACAGGGGGCAGGGCAATCAGCCCCAGCATTTT; CDR3aa: CASRDRGQGNQPQHF
v_gene: TRBV19; d_gene: TRBD1; abundance: .; len: 18; j_gene: TRBJ1-2; CDR3nt: TGTGCCAGTAGTATTAGGGGACAGTGGGGACAACTTGACTATGGCTACACCTTC; CDR3aa: CASSIRGQWGQLDYGYTF
v_gene: TRBV21-1; d_gene: .; abundance: .; len: 18; j_gene: TRBJ2-7; CDR3nt: TGTGCCAGCAGACTCCAATCTAGCGGGACCCCTGGGAACTACGAGCAGTACTTC; CDR3aa: CASRLQSSGTPGNYEQYF
v_gene: TRBV19; d_gene: .; abundance: .; len: 14; j_gene: TRBJ2-7; CDR3nt: TGTGCCAGTAGAGAACAGGGTTACTCCTACGAGCAGTACTTC; CDR3aa: CASREQGYSYEQYF
v_gene: TRBV28; d_gene: .; abundance: .; len: 16; j_gene: TRBJ1-5; CDR3nt: TGTGCCAGCAGGCCGACCCCAGGGGAGGGAAATCAGCCCCAGCATTTT; CDR3aa: CASRPTPGEGNQPQHF
v_gene: TRBV6-2/TRBV6-3; d_gene: .; abundance: .; len: 14; j_gene: TRBJ1-2; CDR3nt: TGTGCCAGCAGTTACTCGGAGGGGAACTATGGCTACACCTTC; CDR3aa: CASSYSEGNYGYTF
v_gene: TRBV5-4; d_gene: .; abundance: few; len: 17; j_gene: TRBJ1-1; CDR3nt: TGTGCCAGCAGCTTGCCGCCTGGTCAGGGGCTAGTAACTGAAGCTTTCTTT; CDR3aa: CASSLPPGQGLVTEAFF
v_gene: TRBV19; d_gene: TRBD1; abundance: .; len: 17; j_gene: TRBJ1-1; CDR3nt: TGTGCCAGTAGTCTAGACCGAGGGGGCTTCGACGTCACTGAAGCTTTCTTT; CDR3aa: CASSLDRGGFDVTEAFF
v_gene: TRBV2; d_gene: TRBD1; abundance: .; len: 13; j_gene: TRBJ2-7; CDR3nt: TGTGCCAGCACCGAGGACAGGGTGGGAGAGCAGTACTTC; CDR3aa: CASTEDRVGEQYF
v_gene: TRBV4-1; d_gene: .; abundance: .; len: 13; j_gene: TRBJ1-1; CDR3nt: TGCGCCAGCAGCCACCCGGGGAGCACTGAAGCTTTCTTT; CDR3aa: CASSHPGSTEAFF
v_gene: TRBV11-1; d_gene: TRBD2; abundance: .; len: 16; j_gene: TRBJ2-1; CDR3nt: TGTGCCAGCAGCTTAAAAGCGGGAGGCACTTACAATGAGCAGTTCTTC; CDR3aa: CASSLKAGGTYNEQFF
v_gene: TRBV7-8; d_gene: .; abundance: .; len: 16; j_gene: TRBJ2-2; CDR3nt: TGTGCCAGCAGCTTAGCCCGGGACACTTACACCGGGGAGCTGTTTTTT; CDR3aa: CASSLARDTYTGELFF
v_gene: TRBV18; d_gene: .; abundance: .; len: 16; j_gene: TRBJ1-4; CDR3nt: TGTGCCAGCTCACCACGACACCTTGCAACTAATGAAAAACTGTTTTTT; CDR3aa: CASSPRHLATNEKLFF
v_gene: TRBV14; d_gene: .; abundance: .; len: 13; j_gene: TRBJ1-5; CDR3nt: TGTGCCAGCAGCCAAGATAGGGGACAGCCCCAGCATTTT; CDR3aa: CASSQDRGQPQHF
v_gene: TRBV6-6; d_gene: .; abundance: few; len: 15; j_gene: TRBJ1-6; CDR3nt: TGTGCCAGCACTGCGATAGAGACATCAGGTTCACCCCTCCACTTT; CDR3aa: CASTAIETSGSPLHF
v_gene: TRBV19; d_gene: TRBD1; abundance: .; len: 14; j_gene: TRBJ1-2; CDR3nt: TGTGCCAGTAGTTCCGGACAGGGGACCGGTGGCTACACCTTC; CDR3aa: CASSSGQGTGGYTF
v_gene: TRBV28; d_gene: TRBD2; abundance: .; len: 15; j_gene: TRBJ2-1; CDR3nt: TGTGCCAGCAGTCTAGCGGGTCGACTATACAATGAGCAGTTCTTC; CDR3aa: CASSLAGRLYNEQFF
v_gene: TRBV27; d_gene: .; abundance: .; len: 16; j_gene: TRBJ2-1; CDR3nt: TGTGCCAGCAGTGCCCCAAGGGGGAGCTCCTACAATGAGCAGTTCTTC; CDR3aa: CASSAPRGSSYNEQFF
v_gene: TRBV7-2; d_gene: TRBD1; abundance: .; len: 14; j_gene: TRBJ1-4; CDR3nt: TGTGCCAGCAGCTTAGAGGGGACAGGGGACAAACTGTTTTTT; CDR3aa: CASSLEGTGDKLFF
v_gene: TRBV5-1; d_gene: TRBD1; abundance: few; len: 16; j_gene: TRBJ1-6; CDR3nt: TGCGCCAGCAGCATTGGACAGGGGGCCGGCGATTCACCCCTCCACTTT; CDR3aa: CASSIGQGAGDSPLHF
v_gene: TRBV30; d_gene: TRBD2; abundance: .; len: 14; j_gene: TRBJ2-3; CDR3nt: TGTGCCTGGAATCTAGCGGGGGGCACAGATACGCAGTATTTT; CDR3aa: CAWNLAGGTDTQYF
v_gene: TRBV28; d_gene: TRBD1; abundance: .; len: 13; j_gene: TRBJ1-2; CDR3nt: TGTGCCAGCGGCCTGAGGGGGCTCTATGGCTACACCTTC; CDR3aa: CASGLRGLYGYTF